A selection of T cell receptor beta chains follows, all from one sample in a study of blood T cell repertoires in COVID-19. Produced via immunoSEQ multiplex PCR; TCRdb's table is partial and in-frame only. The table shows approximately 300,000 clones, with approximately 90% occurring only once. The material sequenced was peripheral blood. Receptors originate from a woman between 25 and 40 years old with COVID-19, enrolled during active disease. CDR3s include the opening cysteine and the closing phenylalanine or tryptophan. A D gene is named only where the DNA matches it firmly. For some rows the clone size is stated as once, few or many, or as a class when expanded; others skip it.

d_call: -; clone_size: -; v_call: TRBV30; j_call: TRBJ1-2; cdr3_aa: CAWSRPGQLGYGYTF
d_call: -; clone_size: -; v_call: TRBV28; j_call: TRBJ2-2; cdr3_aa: CASSFLGAGGELFF
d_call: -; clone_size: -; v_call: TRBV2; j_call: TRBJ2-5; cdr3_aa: CASSPSYQETQYF
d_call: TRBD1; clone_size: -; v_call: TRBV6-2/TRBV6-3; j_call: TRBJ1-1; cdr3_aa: CASSYRTGVRTEAFF
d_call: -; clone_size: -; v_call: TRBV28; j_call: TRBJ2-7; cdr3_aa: CASSLSQNSYEQYF
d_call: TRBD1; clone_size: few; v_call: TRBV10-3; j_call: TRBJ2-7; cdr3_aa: CAISVRGQDEQYF
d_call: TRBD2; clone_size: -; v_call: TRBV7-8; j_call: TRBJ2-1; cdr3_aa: CASSPSTSGRGNEQFF
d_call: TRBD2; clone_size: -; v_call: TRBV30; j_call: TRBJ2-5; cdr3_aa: CAWSVGLAGVAETQYF
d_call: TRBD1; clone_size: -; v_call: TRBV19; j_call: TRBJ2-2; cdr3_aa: CASSGGQGWGTGELFF
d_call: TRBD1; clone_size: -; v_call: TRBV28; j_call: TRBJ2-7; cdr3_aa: CASSFWTGNYEQYF
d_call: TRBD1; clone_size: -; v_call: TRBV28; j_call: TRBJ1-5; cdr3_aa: CASSTPRTGGSQPQHF
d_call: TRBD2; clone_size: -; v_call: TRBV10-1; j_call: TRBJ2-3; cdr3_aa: CASTSGRPADTQYF
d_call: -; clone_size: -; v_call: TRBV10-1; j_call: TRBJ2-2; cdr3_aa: CASSDPQGGRELFF
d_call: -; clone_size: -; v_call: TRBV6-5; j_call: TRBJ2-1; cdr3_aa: CASRVSGGVYNEQFF
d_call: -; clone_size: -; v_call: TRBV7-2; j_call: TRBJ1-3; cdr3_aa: CASRQTGQGNTIYF
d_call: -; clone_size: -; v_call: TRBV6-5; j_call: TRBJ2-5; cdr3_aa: CASSYSGGETQYF
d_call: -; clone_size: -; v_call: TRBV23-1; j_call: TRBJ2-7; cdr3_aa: CASSQNSSSYEQYF
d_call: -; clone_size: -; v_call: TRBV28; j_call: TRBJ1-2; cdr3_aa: CASSLWQGYGYTF
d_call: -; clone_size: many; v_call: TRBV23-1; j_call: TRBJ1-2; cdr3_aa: CAINLYRNGYTF
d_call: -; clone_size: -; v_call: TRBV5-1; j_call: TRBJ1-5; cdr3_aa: CASSLVVGRYQPQHF
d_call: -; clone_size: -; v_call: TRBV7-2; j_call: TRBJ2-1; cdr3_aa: CASTKRDTLYNEQFF
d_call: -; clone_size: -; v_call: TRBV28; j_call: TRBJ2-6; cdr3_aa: CASLTLSGANVLTF
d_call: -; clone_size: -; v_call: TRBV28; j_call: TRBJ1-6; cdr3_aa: CASNVLNAPLHF
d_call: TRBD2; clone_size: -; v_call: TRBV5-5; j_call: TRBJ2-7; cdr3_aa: CASSRAPGLAGDIWAKYF
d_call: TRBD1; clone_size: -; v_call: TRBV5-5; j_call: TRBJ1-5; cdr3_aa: CASSSGQGGEPQHF
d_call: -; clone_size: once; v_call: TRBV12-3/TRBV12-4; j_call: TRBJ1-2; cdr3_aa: CASRRQNYGYTF
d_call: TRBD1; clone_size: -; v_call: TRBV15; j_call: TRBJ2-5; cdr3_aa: CATSRSGQLGETQYF
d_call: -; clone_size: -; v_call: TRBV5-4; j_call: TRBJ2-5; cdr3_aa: CASSLERGQETQYF
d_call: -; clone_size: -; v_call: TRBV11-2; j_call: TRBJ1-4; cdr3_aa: CASTRGGEKLFF
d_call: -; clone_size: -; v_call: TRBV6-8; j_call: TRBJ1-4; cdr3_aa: CASVFSPGVPNEKLFF
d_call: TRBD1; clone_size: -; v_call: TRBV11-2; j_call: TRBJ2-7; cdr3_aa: CASSAGTGNYEQYF
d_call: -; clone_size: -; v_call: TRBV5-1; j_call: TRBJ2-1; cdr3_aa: CASSLAGDSSYNEQFF
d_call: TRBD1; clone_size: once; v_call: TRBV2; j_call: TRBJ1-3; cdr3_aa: CASSDRGPSGNTIYF
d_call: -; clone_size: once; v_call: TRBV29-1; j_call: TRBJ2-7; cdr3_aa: CSVGASTYEQYF
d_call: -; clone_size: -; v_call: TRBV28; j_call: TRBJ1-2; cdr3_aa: CASSDSYGYTF
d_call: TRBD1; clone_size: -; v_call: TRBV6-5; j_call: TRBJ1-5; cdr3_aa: CASRDDRGNQPQHF
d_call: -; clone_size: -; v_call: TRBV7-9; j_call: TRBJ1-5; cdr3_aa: CASSPLGGLDQPQHF
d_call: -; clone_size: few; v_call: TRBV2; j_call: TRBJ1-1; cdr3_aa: CASRQGPMNTEAFF
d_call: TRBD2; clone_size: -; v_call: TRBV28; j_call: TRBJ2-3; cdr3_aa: CASSATGTRIADTQYF
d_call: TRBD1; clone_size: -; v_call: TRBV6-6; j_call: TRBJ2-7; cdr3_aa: CASSRDSSTIYEQYF
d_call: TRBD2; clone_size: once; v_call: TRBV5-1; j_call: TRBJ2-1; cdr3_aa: CASSFPGTSGTNEQFF
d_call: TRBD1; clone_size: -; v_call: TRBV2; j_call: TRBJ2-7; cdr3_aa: CASSPGTAGLPQYF
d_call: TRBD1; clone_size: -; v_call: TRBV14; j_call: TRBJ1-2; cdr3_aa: CASSHRQGRGYTF
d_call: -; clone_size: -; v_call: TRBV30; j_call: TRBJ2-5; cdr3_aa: CAWSRRAAGQETQYF